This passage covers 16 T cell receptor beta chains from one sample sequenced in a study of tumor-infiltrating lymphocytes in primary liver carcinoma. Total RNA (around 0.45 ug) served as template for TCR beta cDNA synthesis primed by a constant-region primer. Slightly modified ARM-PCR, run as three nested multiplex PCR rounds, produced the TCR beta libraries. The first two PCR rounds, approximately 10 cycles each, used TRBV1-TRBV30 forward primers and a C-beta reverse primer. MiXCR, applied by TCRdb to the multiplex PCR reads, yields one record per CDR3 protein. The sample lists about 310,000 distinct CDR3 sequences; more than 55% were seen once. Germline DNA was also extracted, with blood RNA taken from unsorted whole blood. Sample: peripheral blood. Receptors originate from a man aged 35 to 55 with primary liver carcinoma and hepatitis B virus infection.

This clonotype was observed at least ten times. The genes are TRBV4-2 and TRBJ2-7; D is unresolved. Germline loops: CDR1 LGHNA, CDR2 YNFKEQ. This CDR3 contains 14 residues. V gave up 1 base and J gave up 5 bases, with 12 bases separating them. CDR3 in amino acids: CASSQVGKIHEQYF. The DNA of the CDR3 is TGTGCCAGCAGCCAAGTGGGGAAAATCCACGAGCAGTACTTC.

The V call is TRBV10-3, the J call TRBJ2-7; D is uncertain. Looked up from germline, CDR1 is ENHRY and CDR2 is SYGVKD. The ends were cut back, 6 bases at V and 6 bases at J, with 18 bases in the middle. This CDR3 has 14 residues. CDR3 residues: CAISLVGVELEQYF. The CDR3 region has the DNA TGTGCCATCAGCCTAGTTGGAGTCGAGCTCGAGCAGTACTTC.

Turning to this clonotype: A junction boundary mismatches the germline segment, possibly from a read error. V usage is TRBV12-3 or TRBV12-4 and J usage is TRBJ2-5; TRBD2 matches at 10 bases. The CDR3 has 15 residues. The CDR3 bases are TGTGCCAGCAGTTTCCAAGCGGGAGGGCAAGATACCCAATACTTC. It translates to CASSFQAGGQDTQYF.

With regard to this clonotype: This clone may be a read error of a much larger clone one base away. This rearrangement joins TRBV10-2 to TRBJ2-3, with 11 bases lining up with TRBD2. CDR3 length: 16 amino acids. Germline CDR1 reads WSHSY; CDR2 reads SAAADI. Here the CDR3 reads CDSSEGTSGRTDTQYF. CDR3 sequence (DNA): TGCGACAGCAGTGAGGGGACTAGCGGCCGCACAGATACGCAGTATTTT.

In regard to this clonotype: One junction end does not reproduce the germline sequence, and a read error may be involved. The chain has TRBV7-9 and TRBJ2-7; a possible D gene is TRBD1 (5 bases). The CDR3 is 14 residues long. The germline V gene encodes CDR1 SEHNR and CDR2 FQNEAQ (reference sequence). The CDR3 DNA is TGTGCCAGCAGCTTATGGCCAGGGTCCTACAAGCAGTACTTC. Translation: CASSLWPGSYKQYF.

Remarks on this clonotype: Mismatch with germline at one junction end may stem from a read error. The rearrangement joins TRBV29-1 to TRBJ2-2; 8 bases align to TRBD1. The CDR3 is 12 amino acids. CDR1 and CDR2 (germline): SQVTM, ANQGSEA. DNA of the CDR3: TGCAGCGTGGGACAGGAGCACCGGGAGCTGATTTTT. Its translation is CSVGQEHRELIF.

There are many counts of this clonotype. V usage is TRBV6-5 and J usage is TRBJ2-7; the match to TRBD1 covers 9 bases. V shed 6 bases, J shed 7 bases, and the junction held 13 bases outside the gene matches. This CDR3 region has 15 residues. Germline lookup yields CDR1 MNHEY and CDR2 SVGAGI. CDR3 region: CASSQSGTGYGEQYF. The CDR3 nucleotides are TGTGCCAGCAGCCAATCGGGGACAGGGTACGGTGAGCAGTACTTC.

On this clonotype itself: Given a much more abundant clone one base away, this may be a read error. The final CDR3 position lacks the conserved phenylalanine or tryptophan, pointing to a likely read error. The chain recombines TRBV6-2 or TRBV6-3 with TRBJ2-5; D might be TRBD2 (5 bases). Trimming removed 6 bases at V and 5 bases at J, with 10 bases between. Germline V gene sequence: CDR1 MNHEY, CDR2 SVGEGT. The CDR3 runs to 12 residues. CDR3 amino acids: CASREPGETQYV. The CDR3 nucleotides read TGTGCCAGCAGGGAACCGGGGGAGACCCAGTACGTC.

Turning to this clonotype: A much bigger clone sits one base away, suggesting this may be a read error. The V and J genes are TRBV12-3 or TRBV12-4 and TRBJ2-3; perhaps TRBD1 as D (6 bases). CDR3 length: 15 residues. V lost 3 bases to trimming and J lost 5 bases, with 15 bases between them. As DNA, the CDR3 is TGTGCCAGCAGTTTGTCGGGACACCCCATAGATACGCAGTATTTT. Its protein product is CASSLSGHPIDTQYF.

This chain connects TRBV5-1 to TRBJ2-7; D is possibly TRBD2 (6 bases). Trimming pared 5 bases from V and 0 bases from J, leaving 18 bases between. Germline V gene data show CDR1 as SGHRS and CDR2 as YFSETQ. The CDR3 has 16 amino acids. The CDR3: CASRPAPGANSYEQYF. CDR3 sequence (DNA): TGCGCCAGCAGGCCTGCGCCGGGAGCAAACTCCTACGAGCAGTACTTC. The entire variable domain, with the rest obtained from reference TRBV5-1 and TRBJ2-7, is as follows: KAGVTQTPRYLIKTRGQQVTLSCSPISGHRSVSWYQQTPGQGLQFLFEYFSETQRNKGNFPGRFSGRQFSNSRSEMNVSTLELGDSALYLCASRPAPGANSYEQYFGPGTRLTVT.

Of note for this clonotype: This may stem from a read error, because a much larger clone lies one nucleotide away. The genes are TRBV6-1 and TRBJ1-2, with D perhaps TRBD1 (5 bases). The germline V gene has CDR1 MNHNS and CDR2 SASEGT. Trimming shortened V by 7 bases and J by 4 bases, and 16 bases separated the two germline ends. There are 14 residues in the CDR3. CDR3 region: CASNGGTAVYGYTF. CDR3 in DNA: TGTGCCAGCAATGGTGGGACCGCCGTCTATGGCTACACCTTC.

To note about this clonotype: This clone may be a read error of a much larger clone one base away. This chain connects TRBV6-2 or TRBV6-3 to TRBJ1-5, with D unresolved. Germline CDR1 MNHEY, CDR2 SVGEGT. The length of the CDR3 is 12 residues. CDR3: CVSKRSDQPQHF. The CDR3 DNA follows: TGTGTCAGCAAAAGGAGCGATCAGCCCCAGCATTTT.

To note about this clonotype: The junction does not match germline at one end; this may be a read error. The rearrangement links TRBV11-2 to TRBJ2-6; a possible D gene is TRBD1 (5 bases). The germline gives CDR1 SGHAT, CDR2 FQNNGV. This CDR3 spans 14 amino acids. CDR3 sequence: CASGLSFGASVLTF. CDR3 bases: TGTGCCAGCGGGTTGAGCTTTGGGGCCAGCGTCCTGACTTTC.

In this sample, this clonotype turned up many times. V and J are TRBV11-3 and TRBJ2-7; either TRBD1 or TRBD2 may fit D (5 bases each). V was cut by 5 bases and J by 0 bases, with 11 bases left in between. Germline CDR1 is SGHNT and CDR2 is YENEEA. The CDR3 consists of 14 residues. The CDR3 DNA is TGTGCCAGCAGCCCACGGGACGGCTCCTACGAGCAGTACTTC. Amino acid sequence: CASSPRDGSYEQYF.

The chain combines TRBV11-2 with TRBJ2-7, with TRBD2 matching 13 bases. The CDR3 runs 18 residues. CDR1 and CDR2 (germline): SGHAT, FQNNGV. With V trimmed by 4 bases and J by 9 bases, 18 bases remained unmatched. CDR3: CASSSPGLAGVPSCGQYF. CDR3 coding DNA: TGTGCCAGCAGCTCTCCAGGACTAGCGGGAGTCCCCTCCTGCGGGCAGTACTTC.

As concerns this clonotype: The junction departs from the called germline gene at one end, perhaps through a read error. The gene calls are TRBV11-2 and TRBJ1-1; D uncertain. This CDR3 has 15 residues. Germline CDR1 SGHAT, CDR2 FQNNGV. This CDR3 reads CASNLDLGQNTEAFF. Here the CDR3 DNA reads TGTGCCAGCAACTTAGACCTAGGGCAGAACACTGAAGCTTTCTTT.